This is a list of T cell receptor beta chains from one sample in a study of persistence of HIV-infected CD4 T cells. The antigens for these receptors are not known. Using immunoSEQ multiplex PCR, the repertoire was profiled, and TCRdb retains in-frame clones only, with some absent. Of some 9,200 clones in the sample, under 90% were seen once. The source was CD4+ T cells sorted from PBMCs after approximately 18-hour stimulation, collected from a patient who received antiretroviral therapy. These TCRs come from an adult woman with HIV who was CMV-seropositive. CDR3s include the opening cysteine and the closing phenylalanine or tryptophan. Each record gives: D gene, V gene, J gene, clone size, CDR3 DNA, CDR3 protein. A D gene is named only where the DNA matches it firmly. Not all rows give a size; the values are once, few, many and, for expanded clones, a class.

>.|TRBV3-1/TRBV3-2|TRBJ2-1|.
TGTGCCAGCAGCGCAAAGGGAAATGAGCAGTTCTTC
CASSAKGNEQFF
>.|TRBV9|TRBJ2-5|once
TGTGCCAGCAGCGTAGGCAGGCAAGAGACCCAGTACTTC
CASSVGRQETQYF
>TRBD2|TRBV11-3|TRBJ2-1|.
TGTGCCAGCAGCCCAGCCGGGACTAGCGGCTACAATGAGCAGTTCTTC
CASSPAGTSGYNEQFF
>.|TRBV12-3/TRBV12-4|TRBJ1-1|few
TGTGCCAGCAGTCCTCAGTTGACCACTGAAGCTTTCTTT
CASSPQLTTEAFF
>TRBD1|TRBV5-5|TRBJ1-3|.
TGTGCCAGCAGCTTCCAGGAGGGGGCTTACGGAAACACCATATATTTT
CASSFQEGAYGNTIYF
>.|TRBV10-1|TRBJ2-7|.
TGCGCCAGCAGTGAAAATCAGGGATACGAGCAGTACTTC
CASSENQGYEQYF
>TRBD1|TRBV19|TRBJ1-6|.
TGTGCCAGTATGGGGACAGTCCACTCACCCCTCCACTTT
CASMGTVHSPLHF
>.|TRBV5-5|TRBJ1-3|.
TGTGCCAGCAGCTTTGGGACATTGGGAAACACCATATATTTT
CASSFGTLGNTIYF
>.|TRBV28|TRBJ1-5|.
TGTGCCAGCAGTCCCCCGGAAAGGGTTAGGCATTTT
CASSPPERVRHF
>TRBD2|TRBV7-6|TRBJ2-2|.
TGTGCCAGCAGTACTAGCGGGGGGGCCATCGGGGAGCTGTTTTTT
CASSTSGGAIGELFF
>TRBD1|TRBV7-6|TRBJ2-5|.
TGTGCCAGCAGCTTAGGAGGGGGCTCGGAGACCCAGTACTTC
CASSLGGGSETQYF
>.|TRBV12-3/TRBV12-4|TRBJ1-2|.
TGTGCCAGCAGTTTACGGGGAGGCTATGGCTACACCTTC
CASSLRGGYGYTF
>TRBD1|TRBV6-1|TRBJ2-7|.
TGTGCCAGCAATAAAGCCGGGACAGCGAAACAAACCCTCTACGAGCAGTACTTC
CASNKAGTAKQTLYEQYF
>.|TRBV6-6|TRBJ2-3|.
TGTGCCAGCATGGGGGTCACAGATACGCAGTATTTT
CASMGVTDTQYF
>.|TRBV5-1|TRBJ1-2|.
TGCGCCAGCAGGGGAGCTAACTATGGCTACACCTTC
CASRGANYGYTF
>.|TRBV25-1|TRBJ1-6|.
TGTGCCAGCAGTGAAAGGGGTAGGGGTTCACCCCTCCACTTT
CASSERGRGSPLHF
>TRBD1|TRBV29-1|TRBJ1-2|few
TGCAGCGTTGGGTTGGGACAGGGGTCTTCTTATGGCTACACCTTC
CSVGLGQGSSYGYTF
>.|TRBV7-2|TRBJ2-6|.
TGTGCCAGCAGCGGTTCGAGTGGGGCCAACGTCCTGACTTTC
CASSGSSGANVLTF
>.|TRBV29-1|TRBJ1-1|.
TGCAGCGTTGATTACGGGGGCTGGGGCACTGAAGCTTTCTTT
CSVDYGGWGTEAFF
>.|TRBV15|TRBJ1-6|.
TGTGCCACCAGCAGAGGGACAGATTTCGGGTCACCCCTCCACTTT
CATSRGTDFGSPLHF
>.|TRBV7-2|TRBJ1-1|once
TGTGCCAGCAGCTTAGAGATCAGGCCGAACACTGAAGCTTTCTTT
CASSLEIRPNTEAFF
>TRBD1|TRBV6-2/TRBV6-3|TRBJ1-1|.
TGTGCCAGCAGTTACCCCCAGGGGGCTAGGCCCGGTGAAGCTTTCTTT
CASSYPQGARPGEAFF
>.|TRBV7-9|TRBJ1-1|.
TGTGCCAGCAGCATCCTCTTGGACGGAGACACTGAAGCTTTCTTT
CASSILLDGDTEAFF
>.|TRBV6-2/TRBV6-3|TRBJ1-5|.
TGTGCCAGCAGTTTCCGCGCAGGCATCGGCAATCAGCCCCAGCATTTT
CASSFRAGIGNQPQHF
>.|TRBV12-3/TRBV12-4|TRBJ2-4|.
TGTGCCAGCAGTCCCGGACGGGGCAACATTCAGTACTTC
CASSPGRGNIQYF
>.|TRBV5-4|TRBJ1-1|.
TGTGCCAGCAGACCGGCCCGGGGCACTGAAGCTTTCTTT
CASRPARGTEAFF
>TRBD1|TRBV24-1|TRBJ1-5|.
TGTGCCACCAGTGAAGGACAGGGGGCAAGGGAGCCCCAGCATTTT
CATSEGQGAREPQHF
>.|TRBV5-6|TRBJ2-5|.
TGTGCCAGCAGCTTGAGGGGGGGGCGGGGAGTCCAGTACTTC
CASSLRGGRGVQYF
>TRBD1|TRBV6-1|TRBJ1-5|.
TGTGCCAGCAGTGGGGGACAGGGAAAAGGGAACAATCAGCCCCAGCATTTT
CASSGGQGKGNNQPQHF
>.|TRBV2|TRBJ1-6|few
TGTGCCAGCAGTGAAGCGCCCGGGTACGATAATTCACCCCTCCACTTT
CASSEAPGYDNSPLHF
>TRBD1|TRBV2|TRBJ1-5|.
TGTGCCAGCACCCCGGACAGGGGACGAAATCAGCCCCAGCATTTT
CASTPDRGRNQPQHF
>.|TRBV4-3|TRBJ2-5|.
TGCGCCAGCAGCCAAGATTATGGTACCACCAGGAAGACCCAGTACTTC
CASSQDYGTTRKTQYF
>TRBD1|TRBV28|TRBJ2-7|.
TGTGCCAGCAGCTCCTCGGGACAGCTCCCTAGGAACCAGTACTTC
CASSSSGQLPRNQYF
>TRBD1|TRBV28|TRBJ2-6|.
TGTGCCAGCAGCCCATATACCGGGACAGCTAGCTCTGGGGCCAACGTCCTGACTTTC
CASSPYTGTASSGANVLTF
>.|TRBV7-2|TRBJ2-4|.
TGTGCCAGCAGTCTTAGAGGGGTGTCTAGCAACATTCAGTACTTC
CASSLRGVSSNIQYF
>.|TRBV3-1/TRBV3-2|TRBJ2-4|.
TGTGCCAGCAGCCAGAGACAGCTAGCCAAAAACATTCAGTACTTC
CASSQRQLAKNIQYF
>.|TRBV9|TRBJ1-2|once
TGTGCCAGCAGCTTCAGGGTCGGGTATGGCTACACCTTC
CASSFRVGYGYTF
>.|TRBV7-9|TRBJ2-3|.
TGTGCCAGCAGCTTAGACGGGGGTCTGGTTACGCAGTATTTT
CASSLDGGLVTQYF
>.|TRBV2|TRBJ2-7|.
TGTGCCAGCAGTGCCTCCAGGGTCGGACACGAGCAGTACTTC
CASSASRVGHEQYF